A selection of T cell receptor beta chains follows, all from one sample in a study of cytomegalovirus exposure and HLA in healthy donors. Repertoires were generated with immunoSEQ multiplex PCR, while TCRdb's copy carries only in-frame clones and drops some. The sample carries roughly 150,000 clones, about 82% recorded once. The sample was PBMCs. The origin of the receptors is a male donor in good health and CMV-seronegative. Each CDR3 is given with its conserved first and last residue. D genes are given only for firm matches. A clone size is listed for some rows: how often the clone was seen (once, few, many), or a class if it is expanded.

cdr3_nt cdr3_aa v_call d_call clone_size j_call
TGTGCCACCAGCACGACAGGGGGCCGTTCCTACGAGCAGTACTTC CATSTTGGRSYEQYF TRBV15 TRBD1 . TRBJ2-7
TGCGCCAGCAGCCAATTTGGGGGCGCAGGGGGAACTACTAGCACAGATACGCAGTATTTT CASSQFGGAGGTTSTDTQYF TRBV4-1 TRBD1 . TRBJ2-3
TGTGCCAGCAGCTTATTGGGCAGGGAAGATGTGGGAGGCTACACCTTC CASSLLGREDVGGYTF TRBV11-2 . . TRBJ1-2
TGTGCCAGCAGCCAAGATCTTCGCAGTTGGGAGCAGTACTTC CASSQDLRSWEQYF TRBV14 . . TRBJ2-7
TGTGCCAGCAAGCAGCAGGTTAATGAAAAACTGTTTTTT CASKQQVNEKLFF TRBV19 . . TRBJ1-4
TGTGCCAGTAGCCTTCAGGATGGTGGGGCCAACGTCCTGACTTTC CASSLQDGGANVLTF TRBV19 . . TRBJ2-6
TGTGCCAGCTCACTCACAAACACCGGGGAGCTGTTTTTT CASSLTNTGELFF TRBV18 . . TRBJ2-2
TGTGCCAGTAGTACCCTAGGACAGGAGCAAAGTTATGGCTACACCTTC CASSTLGQEQSYGYTF TRBV19 TRBD1 . TRBJ1-2
TGTGCCAGCACCCCATCTAGGGAGGTGAACACTGAAGCTTTCTTT CASTPSREVNTEAFF TRBV7-9 . . TRBJ1-1
TGTGCCAGCAGCTCCCCGGGGAACACTGAAGCTTTCTTT CASSSPGNTEAFF TRBV7-9 . . TRBJ1-1
TGCGCCAGCAGCGCCGGGACAGGGGTGACTTCCTACGAGCAGTACTTC CASSAGTGVTSYEQYF TRBV4-1 TRBD1 . TRBJ2-7
TGTGCCTGGAGTGTACGTGGGAGCTTATCCTACGAGCAGTACTTC CAWSVRGSLSYEQYF TRBV30 . . TRBJ2-7
TGTGCCAGCAGCCCACGGACAGAAGGGGAAAAACTGTTTTTT CASSPRTEGEKLFF TRBV28 . . TRBJ1-4
TGTGCCAGCAGCTTGGATCCCGATAGCTCCTACAATGAGCAGTTCTTC CASSLDPDSSYNEQFF TRBV5-4 . . TRBJ2-1
TGCGTCGGTTTTGAAAAACTGTTTTTT CVGFEKLFF TRBV10-1 . . TRBJ1-4
TGCGCCAGCAGCCCAGGGGGCGCGGACTATGGCTACACCTTC CASSPGGADYGYTF TRBV5-1 TRBD1 . TRBJ1-2
TGTGCCAGCTCAATCGGGACTAGCGGGCCGAGGGTTCAGTACTTC CASSIGTSGPRVQYF TRBV18 TRBD2 . TRBJ2-4
TGTGCCAGCAGCCCCGGTCGAGTCGCTGAAGCTTTCTTT CASSPGRVAEAFF TRBV5-6 . once TRBJ1-1
TGTGCCATCAGTGGGGTGGGGCAGAGCTACGAGCAGTACTTC CAISGVGQSYEQYF TRBV10-3 . . TRBJ2-7
TGTGCCAGCAGACGACAGGCCGGGACAGGCCCCTACGAGCAGTACTTC CASRRQAGTGPYEQYF TRBV27 TRBD1 . TRBJ2-7
TGTGCCAGCAGCTCCCAACAGGGGGTCGTCTATGGCTACACCTTC CASSSQQGVVYGYTF TRBV5-4 TRBD1 . TRBJ1-2
TGTGCCAGCAGTTTAAAGGGGTACACCGGGGAGCTGTTTTTT CASSLKGYTGELFF TRBV28 . . TRBJ2-2
TGTGCCACTTGGAAATTTAAGGGACAGGGGAAGACTCAGCCCCAGCATTTT CATWKFKGQGKTQPQHF TRBV28 TRBD1 once TRBJ1-5
TGCGCCAGCAGCTTGGTCGCGGACACCTACAATGAGCAGTTCTTC CASSLVADTYNEQFF TRBV5-1 . . TRBJ2-1
TGTGCCTGGAGTGGAACCGGGACAGGGGGCGCGGGCTACACCTTC CAWSGTGTGGAGYTF TRBV30 TRBD1 . TRBJ1-2